The 9 T cell receptor beta chains given below trace back to one sample, sequenced in a study of vaccination and CD4 T cells after COVID-19. Researchers used the Oncomine TCR Beta short-read assay to sequence DNA from cultured CD4+ T cells. TCRdb processed the PCR reads anew with MiXCR; each CDR3 protein has one entry. Of 9,100 or so distinct CDR3 sequences listed, approximately 49% are singletons. Treatment: roughly 10-day PBMC culture with coronavirus spike peptide pools or control peptides (ViraFEST assay). Their antigen targets remain unknown. The sequencing input was CD4+ T cells from blood, cultured in vitro. These receptors all come from a human donor who had recovered from COVID-19.

This clonotype rates as large (0.1 to 1%). The gene calls are TRBV15 and TRBJ2-7; perhaps D is TRBD1 or TRBD2 (5 bases each). CDR3 size: 14 residues. CDR1 is LNHNV and CDR2 is YYDKDF in the germline V gene (reference sequence). Trimming stripped 3 bases from V and 3 bases from J, with 12 bases between. CDR3 protein: CATSRPGRLYEQYF. The CDR3 bases are TGTGCCACCAGCAGGCCGGGACGGCTCTACGAGCAGTACTTC.

The sample holds a few counts of this clonotype. CDR3 in amino acids: CATSDSRTGADTQYF. The CDR3 bases are TGTGCCACCAGTGATTCGCGGACAGGTGCAGATACGCAGTATTTT. This chain uses TRBV24-1 with TRBJ2-3; 7 bases agree with TRBD1. The CDR3 runs 15 residues. Looked up from germline, CDR1 is KGHDR and CDR2 is SFDVKD. V was pared by 2 bases and J by 4 bases, with 5 bases of the junction left unmatched.

This chain uses TRBV7-9 with TRBJ2-5; D remains ambiguous. Germline V gene sequence: CDR1 SEHNR, CDR2 FQNEAQ (reference sequence). This CDR3 is built from 13 residues. V lost 5 bases and J 5 bases, leaving 12 bases between the germline ends. CDR3 DNA: TGTGCCAGCAGCCTAGACCGGCTTGAGACCCAGTACTTC. This codes for CASSLDRLETQYF.

This rearrangement joins TRBV29-1 to TRBJ2-5, with D possibly matching TRBD1 (5 bases). This CDR3 is 13 amino acids long. V was clipped by 2 bases and J by 1 base, with 8 bases between them. CDR1 and CDR2 from the germline V gene are SQVTM and ANQGSEA. CDR3 nucleotides: TGCAGCGTTGAAAGGGGTCCCCAAGAGACCCAGTACTTC. This codes for CSVERGPQETQYF.

V gene TRBV2 combines with J gene TRBJ1-2; 7 positions match TRBD1. V was pared by 6 bases and J by 0 bases, with 10 bases of the junction left unmatched. Germline V lookup: CDR1 SNHLY, CDR2 FYNNEI. The CDR3 is 16 residues long. The CDR3 protein is CASRENRDRANYGYTF. CDR3 in DNA: TGTGCCAGCAGGGAAAACCGGGACAGAGCTAACTATGGCTACACCTTC. Drawing the rest from reference TRBV2 and TRBJ1-2, the complete variable domain is EPEVTQTPSHQVTQMGQEVILRCVPISNHLYFYWYRQILGQKVEFLVSFYNNEISEKSEIFDDQFSVERPDGSNFTLKIRSTKLEDSAMYFCASRENRDRANYGYTFGSGTRLTVV.

The rearrangement joins TRBV7-2 to TRBJ2-2; the match to TRBD1 covers 10 bases. Trimming cost V 2 bases and J 4 bases; bases outside gene matches: 1. Germline V gene lookup returns CDR1 SGHTA and CDR2 FQGNSA. The CDR3 has 15 amino acids. The CDR3 loop reads CASSLRTGGTGELFF. Written as DNA, the CDR3 is TGTGCCAGCAGCTTAAGGACAGGGGGCACCGGGGAGCTGTTTTTT.

The genes are TRBV5-4 and TRBJ1-2; TRBD1 agrees at 9 bases. Germline CDR1 is SGHNT and CDR2 is YYREEE (reference sequence). The length of the CDR3 is 13 residues. J was trimmed by 6 bases and V by 4 bases; bases with no gene match: 4. CDR3 in DNA: TGTGCCAGCAGCCCACAGGGGGCGCATGGCTACACCTTC. It codes for CASSPQGAHGYTF. Using reference TRBV5-4 and TRBJ1-2 for the parts outside the CDR3, the full variable domain is ETGVTQSPTHLIKTRGQQVTLRCSSQSGHNTVSWYQQALGQGPQFIFQYYREEENGRGNFPPRFSGLQFPNYSSELNVNALELDDSALYLCASSPQGAHGYTFGSGTRLTVV.

J is TRBJ2-2 and V is TRBV12-3 or TRBV12-4; TRBD2 matches at 13 bases. This CDR3 contains 18 residues. The ends lost 5 bases at V and 3 bases at J; junction bases unmatched: 9. The CDR3 DNA reads TGTGCCAGCAGTCCATCGACTAGCGGGGGGCCTCACACCGGGGAGCTGTTTTTT. Residues: CASSPSTSGGPHTGELFF.

This clonotype occurred a few times. The rearrangement uses TRBV2 and TRBJ2-1; 15 bases agree with TRBD2. Unmatched junction bases numbered 14, after V lost 9 bases and J lost 2 bases. CDR3 length equals 19 residues. Germline V gene sequence: CDR1 SNHLY, CDR2 FYNNEI. The DNA for the CDR3 is TGTGCCAGTGAAACCCTGGGACTAGCGGGAGGAGGGCCCTACAATGAGCAGTTCTTC. As protein: CASETLGLAGGGPYNEQFF.